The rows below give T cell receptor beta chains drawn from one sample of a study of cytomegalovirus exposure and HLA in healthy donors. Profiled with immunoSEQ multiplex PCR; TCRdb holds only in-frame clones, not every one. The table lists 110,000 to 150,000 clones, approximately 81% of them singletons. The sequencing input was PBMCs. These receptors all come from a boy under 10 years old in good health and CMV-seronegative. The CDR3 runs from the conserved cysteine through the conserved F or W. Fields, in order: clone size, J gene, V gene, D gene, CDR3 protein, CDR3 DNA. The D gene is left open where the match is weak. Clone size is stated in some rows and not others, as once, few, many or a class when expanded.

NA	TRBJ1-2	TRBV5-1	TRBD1	CASRAGQGQGGYTF	TGCGCCAGCAGGGCCGGACAGGGTCAAGGGGGCTACACCTTC
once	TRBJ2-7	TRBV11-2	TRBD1	CASSLGWDRLDYEQYF	TGTGCCAGCAGCTTAGGGTGGGACAGGCTGGACTACGAGCAGTACTTC
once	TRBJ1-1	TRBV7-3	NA	CASSLRGGAGEAFF	TGTGCCAGCAGCTTAAGAGGAGGGGCGGGTGAAGCTTTCTTT
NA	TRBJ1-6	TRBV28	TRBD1	CASNGGGQYNSPLHF	TGTGCCTCCAACGGTGGGGGACAGTATAATTCACCCCTCCACTTT
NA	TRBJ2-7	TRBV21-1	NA	CASSKVPREHEQYF	TGTGCCAGCAGCAAAGTCCCGCGGGAGCACGAGCAGTACTTC
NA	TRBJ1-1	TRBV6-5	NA	CASSYGEVMKAFF	TGTGCCAGCAGTTACGGTGAGGTAATGAAAGCTTTCTTT
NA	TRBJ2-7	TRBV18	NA	CASSPNGGASTQYF	TGTGCCAGCTCACCAAATGGGGGGGCCTCCACGCAGTACTTC
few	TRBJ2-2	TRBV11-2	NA	CASSLAGFAGELFF	TGTGCCAGCAGCTTAGCGGGTTTCGCCGGGGAGCTGTTTTTT
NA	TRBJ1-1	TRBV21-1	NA	CASSKGRRGDGWDTEAFF	TGTGCCAGCAGCAAAGGGAGGAGGGGTGACGGATGGGACACTGAAGCTTTCTTT
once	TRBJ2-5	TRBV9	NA	CASSVDPSGGIQETQYF	TGTGCCAGCAGCGTAGATCCGTCTGGCGGGATTCAAGAGACCCAGTACTTC
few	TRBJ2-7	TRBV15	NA	CATSRAVSGYREQYF	TGTGCCACCAGCAGAGCCGTCTCAGGGTATCGGGAGCAGTACTTC
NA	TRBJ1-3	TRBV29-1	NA	CSGETGAGNTIYF	TGCAGCGGGGAGACAGGAGCTGGAAACACCATATATTTT
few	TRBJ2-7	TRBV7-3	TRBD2	CASSFGGTTNEQYF	TGTGCCAGCAGCTTCGGCGGGACTACCAACGAGCAGTACTTC
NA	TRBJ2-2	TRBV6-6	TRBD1	CASSPPRQGSGELFF	TGTGCCAGCAGTCCCCCCCGACAGGGGTCCGGGGAGCTGTTTTTT
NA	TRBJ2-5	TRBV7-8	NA	CASSWETHTSQETQYF	TGTGCCAGCAGCTGGGAGACACACACGTCCCAAGAGACCCAGTACTTC
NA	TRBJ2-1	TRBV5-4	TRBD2	CASSLGPTSGIAYNEQFF	TGTGCCAGCAGCTTGGGACCGACTAGCGGGATAGCCTACAATGAGCAGTTCTTC
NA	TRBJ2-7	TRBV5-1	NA	CASSLAVLALTHEQYF	TGCGCCAGCAGCTTGGCCGTATTGGCCCTGACACACGAGCAGTACTTC
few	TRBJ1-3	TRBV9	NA	CASSVFPPRSTVGNTIYF	TGTGCCAGCAGCGTCTTCCCCCCCAGGTCCACTGTTGGAAACACCATATATTTT
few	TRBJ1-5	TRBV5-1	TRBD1	CASSLYEQGAGQPQHF	TGCGCCAGCAGCTTATACGAACAGGGGGCTGGGCAGCCCCAGCATTTT
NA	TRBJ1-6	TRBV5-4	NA	CASSLAPPREPLHF	TGTGCCAGCAGCTTGGCCCCACCGCGGGAACCCCTCCACTTT
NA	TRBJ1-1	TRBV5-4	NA	CASSLPRGVGAEAFF	TGTGCCAGCAGCCTCCCCCGGGGGGTAGGCGCTGAAGCTTTCTTT
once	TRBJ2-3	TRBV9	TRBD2	CASSLLAGDADTQYF	TGTGCCAGCAGCTTGTTAGCGGGAGATGCGGATACGCAGTATTTT
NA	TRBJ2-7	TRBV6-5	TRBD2	CASSYSGGGHFYEQYF	TGTGCCAGCAGTTACTCGGGGGGGGGTCACTTCTACGAGCAGTACTTC
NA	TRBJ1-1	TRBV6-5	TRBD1	CASSGRDRDFRAFF	TGTGCCAGCAGTGGCCGGGACAGGGATTTTCGGGCTTTCTTT
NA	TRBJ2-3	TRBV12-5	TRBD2	CASGLRPGTSGSRDTQYF	TGTGCTAGTGGTTTGCGCCCCGGGACTAGCGGGAGTAGGGATACGCAGTATTTT
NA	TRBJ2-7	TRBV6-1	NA	CASSSTGTSSYEQYF	TGTGCCAGCAGTTCCACAGGGACCAGCTCCTACGAGCAGTACTTC
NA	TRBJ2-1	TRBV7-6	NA	CASSFPRQGNSYNEQFF	TGTGCCAGCAGCTTCCCTAGGCAGGGAAATTCCTACAATGAGCAGTTCTTC
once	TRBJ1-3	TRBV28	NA	CASSWSEVSGNTIYF	TGTGCCAGCAGTTGGTCAGAGGTCTCTGGAAACACCATATATTTT